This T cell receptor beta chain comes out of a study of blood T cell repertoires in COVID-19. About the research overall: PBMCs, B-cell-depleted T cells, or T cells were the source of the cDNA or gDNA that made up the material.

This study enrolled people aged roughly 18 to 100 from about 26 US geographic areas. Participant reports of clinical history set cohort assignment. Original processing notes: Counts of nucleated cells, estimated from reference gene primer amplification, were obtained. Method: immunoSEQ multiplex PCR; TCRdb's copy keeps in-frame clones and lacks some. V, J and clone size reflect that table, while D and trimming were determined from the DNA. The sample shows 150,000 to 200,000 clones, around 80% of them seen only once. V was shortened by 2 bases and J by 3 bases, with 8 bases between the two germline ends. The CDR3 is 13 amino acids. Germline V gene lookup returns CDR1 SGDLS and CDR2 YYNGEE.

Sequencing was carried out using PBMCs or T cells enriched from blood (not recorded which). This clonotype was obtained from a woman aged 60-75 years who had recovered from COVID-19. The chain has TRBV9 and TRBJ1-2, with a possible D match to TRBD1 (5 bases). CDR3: CASSVGGDYGYTF. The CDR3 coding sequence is TGTGCCAGCAGCGTCGGGGGAGACTATGGCTACACCTTC. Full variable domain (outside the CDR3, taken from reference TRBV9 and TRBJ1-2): DSGVTQTPKHLITATGQRVTLRCSPRSGDLSVYWYQQSLDQGLQFLIQYYNGEERAKGNILERFSAQQFPDLHSELNLSSLELGDSALYFCASSVGGDYGYTFGSGTRLTVV.